This T cell receptor (beta chain) was found in a study of cytomegalovirus exposure and HLA in healthy donors. Study outcomes and limitations: Reports indicate that TCR beta sequences accurately predicted the HLA-A and HLA-B alleles of most subjects.

This PCR relied on a set of 60 Vbeta primers and 13 Jbeta primers. Sequenced by immunoSEQ multiplex PCR; TCRdb stores in-frame clones only, minus some. The sample has some 100,000 clones, roughly 70% seen once. This CDR3 is built from 17 residues. Trimming took 6 bases from V and 3 from J; bases not matched to a gene: 6. Germline loops: CDR1 ENHRY, CDR2 SYGVKD. A word on this clone: Its antigen is as yet unknown.

The chain recombines TRBV10-3 with TRBJ2-2; 14 positions agree with TRBD2. Sequencing was carried out using PBMCs. This TCR was sampled from a woman aged 18-35 years in good health and CMV-seropositive. CDR3 DNA: TGTGCCATCAGGGCGACTAGCGGGAGGGTTGACACCGGGGAGCTGTTTTTT. The encoded protein is CAIRATSGRVDTGELFF.